This entry describes one TCR beta chain. This record belongs to a study of regulatory T cells in long-lasting Graves disease. CDR3 regions were amplified by Arm-PCR using iRepertoire HTBI primers to build TCR beta libraries. TCRdb analysed the multiplex PCR reads with MiXCR anew, one entry per CDR3 protein. This table has almost 350,000 distinct CDR3 sequences, about 20% appearing once. The time point denotes: persistent/refractory GD, antithyroid drugs over 5 years with positive TRAb. RNA isolated from PBMCs was used to make the TCR library. The germline V gene has CDR1 SGHRS and CDR2 YFSETQ. CDR3 length equals 14 residues. The V gene lost 0 bases and the J gene lost 7 bases, with 13 bases spanning the gap.

The chain combines TRBV5-1 with TRBJ1-1, with a weak D call TRBD1 (5 bases). The sequence derives from a female donor with Graves disease. The sample was peripheral blood mononuclear cells (PBMCs), taken when the disease was refractory, from a patient treated with antithyroid drugs. As DNA, the CDR3 is TGCGCCAGCAGCTTGGGAAGGCAGGGCGGTGAAGCTTTCTTT. This encodes CASSLGRQGGEAFF.